A single sample is the source of the 8 T cell receptor beta chains below, sequenced in a study of blood T cells in healthy people across ages. Using a J-beta primer mix together with a sample-barcoded 5' primer, a second PCR was run for roughly 6 to 11 cycles. TCRdb analysed the 5' RACE reads with MiXCR anew, one entry per CDR3 protein. In the table there are around 990,000 distinct CDR3 sequences, around 25% of which are singletons. These data were also filed under a second study, of T cells of mothers and their children.

The sample was blood. The receptors shown here come from a girl aged 2 to 10 in good health.

The V and J genes are TRBV28 and TRBJ2-5; TRBD1 or TRBD2 may be the D gene (5 bases each). The end of the DNA fits TRBJ2-1 better, so the J call may be wrong. This CDR3 contains 16 residues. Germline loops: CDR1 MDHEN, CDR2 SYDVKM. Here the CDR3 reads CASSLGGRGIYNEQFF. The CDR3 bases are TGTGCCAGCAGTTTAGGGGGTAGAGGCATTTACAATGAGCAGTTCTTC.

The chain couples TRBV13 to TRBJ2-5; 9 bases line up with TRBD1. J was trimmed by 4 bases and V by 2 bases; bases with no gene match: 5. The germline gives CDR1 PRHDT, CDR2 FYEKMQ (reference sequence). The CDR3 is 15 residues long. CDR3 amino acids: CASSLRTGVGETQYF. The CDR3 nucleotides are TGTGCCAGCAGCTTAAGGACAGGGGTAGGAGAGACCCAGTACTTC.

This clonotype has a handful of counts. This rearrangement joins TRBV4-2 to TRBJ2-5; 7 bases align to TRBD2. The J call may be mistaken, given a closer DNA end match to TRBJ2-7. Germline CDR1 and CDR2: LGHNA and YNFKEQ. The CDR3 totals 17 residues. CDR3 region: CASSQDLQRGRTYEQYF. Written as DNA, the CDR3 is TGTGCCAGCAGCCAAGACCTCCAGCGGGGAAGGACCTACGAGCAGTACTTC.

The gene calls are TRBV4-3 and TRBJ2-1, with D unclear. CDR1 is LGHNA, CDR2 YSLEER, per germline. This CDR3 contains 16 residues. V lost 0 bases and J lost 1, with 10 bases in between. This CDR3 reads CASSQDLGPSYNEQFF. The CDR3 DNA reads TGCGCCAGCAGCCAAGATCTCGGGCCTTCCTACAATGAGCAGTTCTTC.

The rearrangement uses TRBV28 and TRBJ2-1, with 13 nucleotides matching TRBD2. The CDR3 length is 19 residues. Trimming removed 9 bases from V and 4 bases from J; junction bases left unmatched: 18. Germline CDR1 reads MDHEN; CDR2 reads SYDVKM. CDR3 sequence (DNA): TGTGCCAGAGGGAGGACTAGCGGGAGAAACGAGGTGGGGTACAATGAGCAGTTCTTC. Protein sequence: CARGRTSGRNEVGYNEQFF.

V is TRBV20-1 and J is TRBJ2-7, with 9 bases aligning to TRBD1. CDR3 size: 14 residues. V trimming: 5 bases; J trimming: 4 bases; junction bases outside the gene matches: 9. Germline V CDR1 and CDR2: DFQATT, SNEGSKA (reference sequence). The CDR3 reads CSAETGGGRYEQYF. DNA for the CDR3: TGCAGTGCTGAGACAGGGGGTGGCAGGTACGAGCAGTACTTC.

The chain employs TRBV7-9 and TRBJ2-1; weak D call: TRBD2 (5 bases). The CDR3 is made up of 17 amino acids. Germline V CDR1 and CDR2: SEHNR, FQNEAQ (reference sequence). Trimming took off 3 bases at V and 1 base at J, with 16 bases between the two ends. CDR3 DNA: TGTGCCAGCAGCTTCCTTAGCGCAGTCCTTTCCTACAATGAGCAGTTCTTC. This codes for CASSFLSAVLSYNEQFF.

The chain couples TRBV20-1 to TRBJ2-5; TRBD2 matches 7 bases. V dropped 3 bases and J dropped 1; count of bases not matched to a gene: 2. The V gene's germline CDR1 is DFQATT and CDR2 SNEGSKA (reference sequence). CDR3 size: 13 residues. The CDR3 sequence is CSASGGIQETQYF. CDR3 nucleotides: TGCAGTGCTAGCGGGGGGATCCAAGAGACCCAGTACTTC.